This TCR beta chain appears in the sequencing data of a study of shared clonotypes between healthy human individuals (TCRdb year 2020). About the investigation overall: A few men and two women, aged 18 to 49 years, made up the cohort. Between about 0.8 and 9.5 billion PBMCs per donor were obtained by leukapheresis. To estimate repertoire size and how much clonotype sharing occurs between individuals, the study deeply sequenced the blood TCR repertoires of five healthy adults. Different laboratories and diverse techniques were used to prepare libraries and sequence TCR repertoires, to increase sequencing depth and limit assay-specific biases. For each donor, CD4 naive and CD4 memory were each given three plates, CD8 naive was given two plates, and CD8 memory was given one plate. On the study overall, not on this receptor specifically: Based on pairwise subsampling, the degree of clonotype sharing among donors was expected to be affected by sequencing depth. Rarefaction of sorted-subset datasets indicated incomplete sequencing despite the large sequencing depth. About 4.5% of naive CD4, around 4% of naive CD8, 2% to 2.5% of memory CD4, and approximately 0.39% of memory CD8 clonotypes were shared across a few donors. Compared with non-shared clonotypes, clonotypes shared by all four sorted-subset donors had higher generation probabilities. Naive subsets generally had larger estimated clonotype richness than memory subsets. Sampling was restricted to blood, and TCR repertoires in tissue are likely to differ from TCR repertoires in blood. The small number of donors limited the genetic and exposure-history diversity represented.

Using the deep immunoSEQ assay, multiplex PCR amplified TCR CDR3 regions from genomic DNA. Extracted genomic DNA from each cell subset was spread evenly across all wells of several immunoSEQ 96-well plates, with each plate serving as a replicate. For sorted subsets, 150 to 200 ng genomic DNA, equal to about 30,000 T cell genomes, was loaded into each replicate PCR. Purified libraries were quantified with a Qubit 3.0 fluorometer, sized on a Bioanalyzer 2100, and re-quantified with the KAPA Library Quantification kit. Every immunoSEQ 96-well plate was sequenced on a separate single-read 150-cycle Illumina NextSeq 550 flow cell. On the study's bioinformatics: Because the immunoSEQ output included only junctional sequences and no quality scores, the filtering could not be the same as the filtering used for full-length reads. To assign V/J genes and CDR3, sequences were annotated using PyIR, a Python wrapper for IgBLAST v1.9, with IMGT germline references. Any read was removed if the V/J assignment was weak (E-value above 1e-6), the CDR3 was missing, or the read contained stop codons, out-of-frame junctions, or ambiguous translated residues. A V3J clonotype was defined by an identical inferred V gene, J gene, and CDR3 amino acid sequence. The percentage overlap between two repertoires was calculated by dividing the number of shared unique clonotypes by the size of the smaller repertoire. Repertoire richness was assessed with RTK rarefaction, the Chao1 estimator, and Recon v2.1 estimates of unobserved clonotypes. Generation probabilities were computed with OLGA for all TCRbeta clonotypes obtained by the gDNA method from four donors. This immuneACCESS table, as held by TCRdb, lists in-frame sequences with V and J called but not all clones. Of the missing ones, under half trace to an unresolved V gene in checked studies; the others have no known cause. Clone size and the V and J calls come from that table; the DNA yielded D and trimming. Counted in this sample were over a million clones; under 80% of them appeared once. The ten most abundant clones make up approximately 1.5% of the sample.

Healthy HIV-negative adults with no recently reported acute infections or vaccinations were included as donors. Every donor was a Caucasian adult living in Nashville, Tennessee, USA. CD4+ T cells were enriched through magnetic negative selection, after which naive cells were positively selected on CD45RA and the remaining negative fraction served as the memory subset. Blood was obtained by leukapheresis, after which PBMCs were separated by Ficoll-Histopaque density gradient centrifugation and cryopreserved in liquid nitrogen vapor phase. Purity and quantity of every magnetically sorted T cell population were checked by analytical flow cytometry. From each sorted fraction, genomic DNA was isolated and quantified by UV absorbance on a Nanodrop 2000c. In the case of this clone: No cognate antigen has been identified for it. No quality values exist for individual bases; no much larger clone is one base distant.

Including the terminal cysteine and phenylalanine, the CDR3 comprises 15 residues. Of all the DNA, just the CDR3 is kept, 45 bases in frame from base 1. Cut back by 5 bases and 0 bases, the V and J ends lie 11 bases apart. Reading the germline V gene gives CDR1 SGHTA and CDR2 FQGNSA. Sequencing used memory CD4+ T cells sorted from blood. The intended sense of this specimen's cell subset or site label: CD45RA-negative fraction. This sequence uses TRBV7-2 and TRBJ1-5; there is no confident call for the D gene. The sequence was collected from a man between 18 and 29 years old in good health. The CDR3 amino acid sequence is: CASSAWVDSNQPQHF. The base sequence is TGTGCCAGCAGCGCCTGGGTTGATAGCAATCAGCCCCAGCATTTT. Outside the CDR3, residues come from the reference TRBV7-2 and TRBJ1-5 proteins, so the full variable domain is: GAGVSQSPSNKVTEKGKDVELRCDPISGHTALYWYRQSLGQGLEFLIYFQGNSAPDKSGLPSDRFSAERTGGSVSTLTIQRTQQEDSAVYLCASSAWVDSNQPQHFGDGTRLSIL.